Below, 2 T cell receptor beta chains from the same sample are listed, as sequenced in a study of T-cell reconstitution after alpha-beta-depleted transplantation in children. A TCRbeta library incorporating unique molecular identifiers was prepared. One entry per CDR3 protein results from TCRdb running MiXCR on the PCR reads. Among hundreds of thousands of distinct CDR3 sequences listed, about 16% were seen once. Sequencing was performed on PBMCs, mostly from graft donor cells, taken 360 days after TCRalphabeta/CD19-depleted stem cell transplant. All receptors come from a male patient younger than 18 who had a stem cell transplant for acute lymphoblastic leukemia, so the T cells may come from the graft donor.

This rearrangement joins TRBV6-5 to TRBJ1-2; no reliable D call. This CDR3 has 14 amino acids. V was cut by 0 bases and J by 3 bases, with 8 bases left in between. Germline values: CDR1 MNHEY, CDR2 SVGAGI. The CDR3 region is CASSYSSNDYGYTF. The CDR3, as DNA: TGTGCCAGCAGTTACTCGAGTAATGACTATGGCTACACCTTC.

V gene TRBV24-1 combines with J gene TRBJ2-7, with D perhaps matching TRBD2 (5 bases). Germline V gene lookup returns CDR1 KGHDR and CDR2 SFDVKD. V lost 1 base to trimming and J lost 5 bases, with 14 bases between them. The CDR3 extends over 15 amino acids. The CDR3, as DNA: TGTGCCACCAGTGATTTAGACGGCGGGCCCCACGAGCAGTACTTC. It specifies CATSDLDGGPHEQYF.